The 4 T cell receptor beta chains given below trace back to one sample, sequenced in a study of graft-versus-host responses after intestinal transplantation. Here immunoSEQ multiplex PCR was the method, and the copy in TCRdb shows in-frame clones only, minus some. Of some 110,000 clones in the sample, over 85% were seen once. These receptors are not linked to any known antigen. The starting material was unstimulated CD4+ T cells sorted from spleen or lymph node cells, obtained before transplant. The receptors were sampled from a human donor who was the organ donor for an intestinal transplant.

The chain links TRBV2 to TRBJ2-3, with 7 bases identical to TRBD2. Germline lookup yields CDR1 SNHLY and CDR2 FYNNEI. This CDR3 region has 14 residues. Germline trimming cut 7 bases from V and 2 bases from J; bases unmatched to any gene: 6. CDR3 in amino acids: CASIPLASTDTQYF. In nucleotides, the CDR3 is TGTGCCAGCATTCCACTAGCGTCCACAGATACGCAGTATTTT.

V and J are TRBV11-1 and TRBJ2-3; 12 bases line up with TRBD2. The V gene's germline CDR1 is SGHAT and CDR2 FQDESV (reference sequence). The CDR3 is 13 residues long. Trimming took 6 bases from V and 5 from J; bases not matched to a gene: 0. DNA of the CDR3: TGTGCCAGCAGACTAGCGGGAGGAGATACGCAGTATTTT. It yields the protein CASRLAGGDTQYF.

The gene calls are TRBV28 and TRBJ2-6; D is unclear. Trimming removed 7 bases at V and 0 bases at J, with 7 bases between. This CDR3 is 14 amino acids long. The V gene's germline CDR1 is MDHEN and CDR2 SYDVKM. CDR3 sequence (DNA): TGTGCCAGCAATCAGTTCTCTGGGGCCAACGTCCTGACTTTC. It specifies CASNQFSGANVLTF.

The chain has TRBV5-4 and TRBJ2-1; 11 bases map to TRBD2. V was pared by 4 bases and J by 7 bases, with 10 bases of the junction left unmatched. This CDR3 has 16 residues. CDR1 and CDR2 (germline): SGHNT, YYREEE (reference sequence). CDR3 bases: TGTGCCAGCAGCGGGGATAGCGGGAGGGCCATAAATGAGCAGTTCTTC. Its protein is CASSGDSGRAINEQFF.